This T cell receptor (beta chain) comes out of a study of cytomegalovirus exposure and HLA in healthy donors. The CDR3 loop spans 13 amino acids. V lost 2 bases and J 5 bases, leaving 9 bases between the germline ends. Germline lookup yields CDR1 MNHNY and CDR2 SVGAGI (reference sequence). PCR involved 60 Vbeta and 13 Jbeta primers. Libraries were prepared by immunoSEQ multiplex PCR; TCRdb keeps only in-frame clonotypes and omits some of them. The sample records more than 140,000 clones, 64% being singletons. Study-level findings and limits: Earlier analysis found most TCR beta V segments productive about 87% or about 30% of the time. Some highly shared sequence variants likely arose as a pipeline artifact. A later analysis linked a missense variant in DCLRE1C to the trimming of TCR beta V and J genes.

Remarks on this clone: The antigen is undetermined.

The receptor was derived from a woman aged 25-40 years in good health and CMV-seropositive. The rearrangement uses TRBV6-6 and TRBJ1-2; D is uncertain. Sequencing was carried out using PBMCs. CDR3 residues: CASSYKSEYGYTF. The CDR3 DNA reads TGTGCCAGCAGTTACAAGTCGGAGTATGGCTACACCTTC.